What follows describes a single T cell receptor (beta chain). Germline V CDR1 and CDR2: MGHDK, SYGVNS. The CDR3 is 11 residues long. Trimming cost V 7 bases and J 7 bases, with 10 bases left between them. This entry belongs to a study of blood T cell repertoires in COVID-19. Across the study: COVID-19 samples collected from the United States, Italy and Spain covered acute and convalescent phases. PBMCs, B-cell-depleted T cells, or T cells were the source of the cDNA or gDNA that made up the material.

In the authors' methods: Counts of nucleated cells, estimated from reference gene primer amplification, were obtained. Sequencing was performed with immunoSEQ multiplex PCR; in TCRdb, only in-frame clones are kept and a portion is missing. V and J calls and clone size are as listed in that table; D and trimming were resolved from the DNA. Of more than 250,000 clones listed, 89% were seen once; the top ten hold under 8%. Sequenced sample: peripheral blood. This rearrangement joins TRBV25-1 to TRBJ1-2, with D possibly being TRBD1 (5 bases). This sequence originates from a man between 18 and 29 years old who had recovered from COVID-19. CDR3 nucleotide sequence: TGTGCCAGCATCGGGGGGTCTGGCTACACCTTC. This encodes CASIGGSGYTF.